The rows below give T cell receptor beta chains drawn from one sample of a study of immune evolution from preneoplasia to lung adenocarcinoma. TCRdb keeps only in-frame clones here, not all; method: immunoSEQ multiplex PCR. The table lists 2,600 or so clones, approximately 39% of them singletons. Sample: FFPE adjacent normal lung tissue. The receptors originated from a person aged 55 to 79 with lung adenocarcinoma. The CDR3 runs from the conserved cysteine through the conserved F or W. A D gene is named only where the DNA matches it firmly. Clone size is given for some rows only: seen once, a few or many times, or a class if the clone is expanded.

v_gene	len	j_gene	d_gene	abundance	CDR3nt	CDR3aa
TRBV21-1	15	TRBJ1-2	.	.	TGTGCCAGCAGCAAAAACCAGAGGGGGTACTATGGCTACACCTTC	CASSKNQRGYYGYTF
TRBV15	16	TRBJ2-3	.	few	TGTGCCACCAGCAGAGGTGTTGAGAGTGGCCCAGATACGCAGTATTTT	CATSRGVESGPDTQYF
TRBV15	15	TRBJ1-3	.	.	TGTGCCACCAGCAGAGACCGAGCTTCTGGAAACACCATATATTTT	CATSRDRASGNTIYF
TRBV4-3	15	TRBJ2-1	TRBD1	large	TGCGCCAGCAGCTTCCCGGGACAGGGGGTGGCTGAGCAGTTCTTC	CASSFPGQGVAEQFF
TRBV9	15	TRBJ2-2	.	.	TGTGCCAGCAGCACCGCGGACGCGAACACCGGGGAGCTGTTTTTT	CASSTADANTGELFF
TRBV30	15	TRBJ1-4	.	few	TGTGCCTGGAGTGTACAGGTGGGGTTTGGGGAAAAACTGTTTTTT	CAWSVQVGFGEKLFF
TRBV9	17	TRBJ2-7	TRBD2	.	TGTGCCAGCAGCGTAGATAGCGGGACTAGCGACTCCTACGAGCAGTACTTC	CASSVDSGTSDSYEQYF
TRBV9	15	TRBJ2-7	.	once	TGTGCCAGCAGCGCTAATTGGGACGGGGCCTACGAGCAGTACTTC	CASSANWDGAYEQYF
TRBV4-1	17	TRBJ2-1	TRBD2	.	TGCGCCAGCAGCCAGCCGGGACTAGCTACTACGTACAATGAGCAGTTCTTC	CASSQPGLATTYNEQFF
TRBV6-5	15	TRBJ1-2	.	few	TGTGCCAGCAGTCTAACAGGGTTCTCGAACTATGGCTACACCTTC	CASSLTGFSNYGYTF
TRBV7-8	11	TRBJ2-5	.	.	TGTGCCAGCAGCTTAGTAGAGACCCAGTACTTC	CASSLVETQYF
TRBV4-1	15	TRBJ2-5	.	large	TGCGCCAGCAGCCAAGGGCACCTCCGCTGGGAGACCCAGTACTTC	CASSQGHLRWETQYF
TRBV7-3	15	TRBJ1-2	.	.	TGTGCCAGCAGCCCCGGCTTAGGGGGGGACTATGGCTACACCTTC	CASSPGLGGDYGYTF
TRBV6-9	13	TRBJ1-5	TRBD1	once	TGTGCCAGCTCTGACAGGGAGAATCAGCCCCAGCATTTT	CASSDRENQPQHF
TRBV5-1	15	TRBJ1-1	TRBD1	few	TGCGCCAGCAGCTCCGTACAGGGGTTGAACACTGAAGCTTTCTTT	CASSSVQGLNTEAFF
TRBV5-1	12	TRBJ2-7	.	.	TGCGCCAGCAGCTTGGTCACGGAGGAGCAGTACTTC	CASSLVTEEQYF
TRBV19	15	TRBJ1-1	.	.	TGTGCCAGTAGTAGCGGGGGCGCAAAGATGTCTGAAGCTTTCTTT	CASSSGGAKMSEAFF
TRBV10-1	13	TRBJ2-3	TRBD2	once	TGCGCCAGCAGTCCCAGTAAGCGGGGGCCCCCAGTTTTT	CASSPSKRGPPVF